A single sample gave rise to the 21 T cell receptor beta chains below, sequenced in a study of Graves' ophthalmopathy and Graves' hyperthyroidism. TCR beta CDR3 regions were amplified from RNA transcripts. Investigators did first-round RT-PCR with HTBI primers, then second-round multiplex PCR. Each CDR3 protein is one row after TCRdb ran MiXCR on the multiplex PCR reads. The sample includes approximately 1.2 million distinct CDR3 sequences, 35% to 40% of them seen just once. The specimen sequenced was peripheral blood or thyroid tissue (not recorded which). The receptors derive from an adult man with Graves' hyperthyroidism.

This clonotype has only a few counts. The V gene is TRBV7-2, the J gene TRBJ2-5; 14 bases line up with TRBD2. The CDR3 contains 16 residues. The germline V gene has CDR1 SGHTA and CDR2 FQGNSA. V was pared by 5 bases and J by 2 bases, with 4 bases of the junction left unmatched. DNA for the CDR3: TGTGCCAGCAGCCAGACTAGCGGGAGGGGACAAGAGACCCAGTACTTC. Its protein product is CASSQTSGRGQETQYF. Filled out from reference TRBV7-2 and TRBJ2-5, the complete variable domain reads GAGVSQSPSNKVTEKGKDVELRCDPISGHTALYWYRQSLGQGLEFLIYFQGNSAPDKSGLPSDRFSAERTGGSVSTLTIQRTQQEDSAVYLCASSQTSGRGQETQYFGPGTRLLVL.

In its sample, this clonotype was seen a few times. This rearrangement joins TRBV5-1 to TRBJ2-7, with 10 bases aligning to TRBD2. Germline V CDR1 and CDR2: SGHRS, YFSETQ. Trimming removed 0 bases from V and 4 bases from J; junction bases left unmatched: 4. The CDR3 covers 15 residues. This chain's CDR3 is CASSLDPSGRYEQYF. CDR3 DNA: TGCGCCAGCAGCTTGGATCCTAGCGGGAGATACGAGCAGTACTTC.

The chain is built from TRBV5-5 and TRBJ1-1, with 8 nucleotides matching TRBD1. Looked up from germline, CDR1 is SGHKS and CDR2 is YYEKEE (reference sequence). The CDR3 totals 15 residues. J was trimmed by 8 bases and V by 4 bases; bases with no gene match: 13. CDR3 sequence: CASSPSGTGYREAFF. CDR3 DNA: TGTGCCAGCAGCCCGTCCGGGACAGGTTATCGGGAAGCTTTCTTT.

CDR3 sequence reads: CASRGAGYGNQPQHF. CDR3 DNA: TGTGCCAGCAGGGGGGCAGGGTACGGCAATCAGCCCCAGCATTTT. This chain connects TRBV2 to TRBJ1-5; D perhaps matches TRBD1 (6 bases). V shed 6 bases and J shed 2 bases, with 14 bases lying between them. Germline V CDR1 and CDR2: SNHLY, FYNNEI. CDR3 length equals 15 residues. Filled out from reference TRBV2 and TRBJ1-5, the complete variable domain reads EPEVTQTPSHQVTQMGQEVILRCVPISNHLYFYWYRQILGQKVEFLVSFYNNEISEKSEIFDDQFSVERPDGSNFTLKIRSTKLEDSAMYFCASRGAGYGNQPQHFGDGTRLSIL.

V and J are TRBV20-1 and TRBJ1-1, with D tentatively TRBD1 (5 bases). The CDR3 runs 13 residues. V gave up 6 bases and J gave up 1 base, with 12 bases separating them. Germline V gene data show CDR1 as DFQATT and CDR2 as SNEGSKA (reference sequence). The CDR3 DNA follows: TGCAGTGCCCGCCAGACAGCGAACACTGAAGCTTTCTTT. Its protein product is CSARQTANTEAFF.

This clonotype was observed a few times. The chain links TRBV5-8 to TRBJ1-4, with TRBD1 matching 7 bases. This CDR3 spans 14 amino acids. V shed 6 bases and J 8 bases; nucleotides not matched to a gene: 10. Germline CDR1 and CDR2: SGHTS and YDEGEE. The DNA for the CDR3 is TGTGCCAGCACCCTGAGGGGGGGACAGGAAAAACTGTTTTTT. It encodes CASTLRGGQEKLFF.

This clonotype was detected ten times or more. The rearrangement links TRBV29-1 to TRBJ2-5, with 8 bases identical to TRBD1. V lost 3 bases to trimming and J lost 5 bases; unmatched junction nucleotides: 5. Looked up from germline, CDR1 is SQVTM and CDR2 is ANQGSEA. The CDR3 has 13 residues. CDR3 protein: CSVDRTGSETQYF. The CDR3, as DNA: TGCAGCGTTGACAGGACAGGGTCGGAGACCCAGTACTTC.

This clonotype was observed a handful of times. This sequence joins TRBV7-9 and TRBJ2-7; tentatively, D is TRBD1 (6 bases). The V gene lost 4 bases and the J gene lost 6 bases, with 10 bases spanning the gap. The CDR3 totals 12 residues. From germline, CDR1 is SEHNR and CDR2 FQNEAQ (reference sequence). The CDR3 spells CASSSSGAEQYF. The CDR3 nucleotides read TGTGCCAGCAGCTCCTCAGGGGCCGAGCAGTACTTC.

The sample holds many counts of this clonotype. CDR3 sequence (DNA): TGTGCCAGCAGCTTCCGAGACAACAGACGGGAGCTGTTTTTT. It specifies CASSFRDNRRELFF. The rearrangement links TRBV7-9 to TRBJ2-2, with unresolved D. V was pared by 3 bases and J by 9 bases, with 14 bases between. CDR3 length: 14 amino acids. Per the germline V gene, CDR1 is SEHNR and CDR2 is FQNEAQ (reference sequence).

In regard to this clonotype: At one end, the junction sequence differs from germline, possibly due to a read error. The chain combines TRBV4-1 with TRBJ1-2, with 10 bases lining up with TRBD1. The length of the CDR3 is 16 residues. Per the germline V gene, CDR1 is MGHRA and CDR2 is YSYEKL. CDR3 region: CATSQVGTGANYGYTF. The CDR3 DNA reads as TGCGCCACCAGCCAAGTAGGGACAGGGGCAAACTATGGCTACACCTTC.

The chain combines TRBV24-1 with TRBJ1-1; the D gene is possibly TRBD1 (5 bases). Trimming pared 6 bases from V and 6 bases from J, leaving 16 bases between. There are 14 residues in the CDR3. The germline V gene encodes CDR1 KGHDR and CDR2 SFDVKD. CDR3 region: CATSLGEESSEAFF. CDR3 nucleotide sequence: TGTGCCACCAGTTTGGGGGAAGAGAGCTCTGAAGCTTTCTTT.

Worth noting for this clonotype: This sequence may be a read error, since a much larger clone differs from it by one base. In DNA, the CDR3 is TGTGCCAGCAGCTCAAGCGACAGGGGCTTTTACTATGGCTACACCTTC. As protein: CASSSSDRGFYYGYTF. The J gene is TRBJ1-2, the V gene TRBV7-2, with 8 bases lining up with TRBD1. Germline-derived CDR1 and CDR2 are SGHTA and FQGNSA. J lost 3 bases, V lost 4 bases, and 10 bases had no gene match. The CDR3 consists of 16 residues.

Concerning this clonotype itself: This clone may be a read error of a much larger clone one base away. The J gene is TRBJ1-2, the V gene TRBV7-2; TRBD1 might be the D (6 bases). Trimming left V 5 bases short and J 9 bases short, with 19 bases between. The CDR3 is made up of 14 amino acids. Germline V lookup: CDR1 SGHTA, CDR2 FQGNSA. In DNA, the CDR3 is TGTGCCAGCAGCCCGGGACTGGGGGCAAAGAGCTACACCTTC. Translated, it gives CASSPGLGAKSYTF.

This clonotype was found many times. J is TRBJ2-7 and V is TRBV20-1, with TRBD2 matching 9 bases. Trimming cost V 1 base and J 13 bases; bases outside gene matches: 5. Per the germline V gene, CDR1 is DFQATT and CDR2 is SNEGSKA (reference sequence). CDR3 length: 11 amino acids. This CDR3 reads CSARGGTSIYF. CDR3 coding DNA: TGCAGTGCTAGAGGAGGGACTAGCATATACTTC.

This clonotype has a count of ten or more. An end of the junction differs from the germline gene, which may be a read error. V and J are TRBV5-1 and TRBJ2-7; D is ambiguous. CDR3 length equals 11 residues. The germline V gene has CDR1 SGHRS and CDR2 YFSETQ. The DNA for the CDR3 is TGTGCCAGCAGCCAAGGGCACGAGCAGTACTTC. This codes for CASSQGHEQYF.

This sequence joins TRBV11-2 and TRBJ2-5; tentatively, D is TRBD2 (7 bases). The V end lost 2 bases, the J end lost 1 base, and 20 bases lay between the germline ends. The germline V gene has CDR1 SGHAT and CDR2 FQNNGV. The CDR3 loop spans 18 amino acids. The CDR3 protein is CASSLKGGGAGAQETQYF. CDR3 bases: TGTGCCAGCAGCTTAAAGGGGGGAGGGGCGGGGGCCCAAGAGACCCAGTACTTC.

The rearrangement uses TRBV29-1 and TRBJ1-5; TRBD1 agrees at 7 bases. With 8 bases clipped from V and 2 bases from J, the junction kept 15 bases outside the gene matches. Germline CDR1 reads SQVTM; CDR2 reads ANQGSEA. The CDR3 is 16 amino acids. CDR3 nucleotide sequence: TGCAGCTTGTTGTTCGTTCAGGGGGTCGGCAATCAGCCCCAGCATTTT. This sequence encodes CSLLFVQGVGNQPQHF.

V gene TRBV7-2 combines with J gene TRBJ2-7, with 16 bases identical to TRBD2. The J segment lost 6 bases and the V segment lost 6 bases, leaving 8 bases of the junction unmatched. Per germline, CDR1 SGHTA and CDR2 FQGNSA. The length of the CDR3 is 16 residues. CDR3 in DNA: TGTGCCAGCAGAAAGGGGACTAGCGGGAGGGCCGTCGAGCAGTACTTC. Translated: CASRKGTSGRAVEQYF.

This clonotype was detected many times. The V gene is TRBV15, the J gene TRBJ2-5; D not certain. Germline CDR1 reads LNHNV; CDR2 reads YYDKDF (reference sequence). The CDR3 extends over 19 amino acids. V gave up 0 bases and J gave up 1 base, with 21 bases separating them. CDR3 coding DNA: TGTGCCACCAGCAGAGATAGAGGAAAGACCACACGACGCCAAGAGACCCAGTACTTC. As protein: CATSRDRGKTTRRQETQYF.

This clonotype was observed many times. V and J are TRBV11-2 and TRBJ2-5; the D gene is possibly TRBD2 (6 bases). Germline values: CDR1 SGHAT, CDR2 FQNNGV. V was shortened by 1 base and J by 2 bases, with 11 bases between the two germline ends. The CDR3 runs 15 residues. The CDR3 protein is CASSLVPSEQETQYF. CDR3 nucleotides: TGTGCCAGCAGCTTAGTCCCTAGCGAACAAGAGACCCAGTACTTC.

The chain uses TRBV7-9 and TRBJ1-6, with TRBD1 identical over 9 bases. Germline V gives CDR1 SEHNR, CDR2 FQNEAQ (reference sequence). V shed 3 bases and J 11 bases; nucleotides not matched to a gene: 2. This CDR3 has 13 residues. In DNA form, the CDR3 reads TGTGCCAGCAGCTTCGACAGGGGGGCACCCCTCCACTTT. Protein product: CASSFDRGAPLHF.